This T cell receptor (beta chain) was sequenced in a study of T cells in localized non-small cell lung cancer. Study conclusions and caveats: Clonality peaked in uninvolved adjacent lung rather than tumor. Appearance in adjacent lung was seen for a median approximately 59 of the top 100 tumor clones. Longer overall survival was linked to higher blood T cell density.

Sequencing used immunoSEQ multiplex PCR; TCRdb keeps in-frame clones, though not all of them. The sample shows around 50,000 clones, about nine tenths of them seen only once. Remarks on this clone: The antigen remains unidentified.

Germline values: CDR1 KGHSH, CDR2 LQKENI. The CDR3 consists of 13 residues. The ends were cut back, 4 bases at V and 6 bases at J, with 13 bases in the middle. The TCR sequence derives from a male donor at least 60 years old with stage III squamous cell lung carcinoma. The rearrangement joins TRBV18 to TRBJ2-7, with D possibly matching TRBD1 (6 bases). Here the sequenced sample was peripheral blood, taken before any cancer treatment. The CDR3 nucleotides read TGTGCCAGCTCACTACAACAGGGTGCCGAGCAGTACTTC. Translating gives CASSLQQGAEQYF.